This paragraph reports one TCR beta chain. The data were obtained in a study of blood T cell repertoires in COVID-19. Background on the study: PBMCs, B-cell-depleted T cells, or T cells provided the cDNA or gDNA that made up the material.

Living in about two dozen US areas, the participants were between roughly 18 and 90 years of age. Cohort assignment relied on participant-reported clinical history. Either two negative PCRs, clearance, or symptom resolution qualified Cohort 3 donors as recovered. Germline V CDR1 and CDR2: MDHEN, SYDVKM. Trimming shortened V by 4 bases and J by 6 bases, and 9 bases separated the two germline ends. CDR3 length: 13 amino acids. The table came from immunoSEQ multiplex PCR; TCRdb's copy has only in-frame clones and leaves some out. The repertoire holds 450,000 or so clones, with 90% as singletons. The sample was PBMCs or T cells enriched from blood (not recorded which). This TCR came from a man in his late teens or twenties who had recovered from COVID-19. The chain couples TRBV28 to TRBJ2-2; D is possibly TRBD2 (6 bases). Written as DNA, the CDR3 is TGTGCCAGCAGTTCAGGGAGGTCCGGGGAGCTGTTTTTT. Protein: CASSSGRSGELFF.